The rows below give T cell receptor beta chains drawn from one sample of a study of T cell responses to AZD1222 COVID-19 vaccine. Repertoires were generated with immunoSEQ multiplex PCR, while TCRdb's copy carries only in-frame clones and drops some. The sample includes about 84,000 clones, about 85% of them seen just once. Material: peripheral blood, obtained on day 0 of AZD1222 vaccination. These receptors were obtained from an adult in good health. Each CDR3 is given with its conserved first and last residue. Fields, in order: D gene, J gene, V gene, clone size, CDR3 length, CDR3 protein, CDR3 DNA. A D gene is named only where the DNA matches it firmly. The size of a clone is reported for some rows only, either as once, few or many, or as a class for expanded clones.

. TRBJ1-2 TRBV2 . 13 CASSDHRNYGYTF TGTGCCAGCAGTGATCACAGAAACTATGGCTACACCTTC
. TRBJ1-1 TRBV5-5 . 17 CASSFIGPGHLNTEAFF TGTGCCAGCAGCTTTATAGGGCCGGGACACCTGAACACTGAAGCTTTCTTT
. TRBJ2-1 TRBV4-1 . 15 CASSQDFAGLNEQFF TGCGCCAGCAGCCAAGATTTCGCAGGGCTCAATGAGCAGTTCTTC
. TRBJ2-2 TRBV7-6 . 13 CASNQGNTGELFF TGTGCCAGCAATCAGGGGAACACCGGGGAGCTGTTTTTT
. TRBJ1-5 TRBV2 . 16 CASSEALRLYNQPQHF TGTGCCAGCAGTGAAGCGCTTCGGCTTTACAATCAGCCCCAGCATTTT
TRBD1 TRBJ1-2 TRBV7-9 . 17 CASSSNTGDGANYGYTF TGTGCCAGCAGCTCAAACACAGGGGACGGAGCTAACTATGGCTACACCTTC
TRBD1 TRBJ1-6 TRBV28 . 17 CASSSGQGASYNSPLHF TGTGCCAGCAGTTCGGGACAGGGGGCCTCCTATAATTCACCCCTCCACTTT
. TRBJ2-7 TRBV18 . 15 CASSRLGGVRNEQYF TGTGCCAGCTCACGTCTAGGGGGAGTGAGAAACGAGCAGTACTTC
. TRBJ1-2 TRBV7-8 . 15 CASSLVSIDSIGYTF TGTGCCAGCAGCTTAGTGTCCATAGACAGTATTGGCTACACCTTC
TRBD2 TRBJ2-5 TRBV7-2 . 14 CASRAGDIQETQYF TGTGCCAGCCGTGCGGGAGACATTCAAGAGACCCAGTACTTC
. TRBJ2-3 TRBV19 . 14 CASRPREPSDTQYF TGTGCCAGTCGACCCCGGGAGCCCTCAGATACGCAGTATTTT
. TRBJ1-6 TRBV6-5 . 13 CASNKVNNSPLHF TGTGCCAGCAACAAAGTAAATAATTCACCCCTCCACTTT
TRBD2 TRBJ2-1 TRBV9 . 16 CASSAELAGGGNEQFF TGTGCCAGCAGCGCCGAACTAGCGGGAGGGGGCAATGAGCAGTTCTTC
. TRBJ1-6 TRBV3-1/TRBV3-2 few 19 CASSQDFAWEQTNNSPLHF TGTGCCAGCAGCCAAGACTTCGCCTGGGAACAGACCAATAATTCACCCCTCCACTTT
. TRBJ2-7 TRBV18 . 13 CASSPSRVHEQYF TGTGCCAGCTCACCATCACGGGTTCACGAGCAGTACTTC
. TRBJ1-5 TRBV6-6 . 15 CASSYPGAANQPQHF TGTGCCAGCAGTTACCCGGGGGCGGCCAATCAGCCCCAGCATTTT
TRBD2 TRBJ2-1 TRBV11-1 . 15 CASSLKTSVYNEQFF TGTGCCAGCAGCTTGAAGACTAGCGTCTACAATGAGCAGTTCTTC